What follows are 6 T cell receptor beta chains derived from one specimen sequenced in a study of blood T cell repertoires in COVID-19. Some clones are missing from TCRdb's copy, which holds only in-frame ones; the method was immunoSEQ multiplex PCR. The sample consists of some 200,000 clones, roughly 80% of them appearing once. The sequenced sample consisted of peripheral blood. These receptors were taken from an elderly woman with active or convalescent COVID-19.

This chain connects TRBV30 to TRBJ1-2; D is ambiguous. Germline assignment: CDR1 GTSNPN and CDR2 SVGIG (reference sequence). Between the trimmed V and J ends, which lost 3 bases and 7 bases, there was a span of 9 bases. The CDR3 has 11 residues. CDR3 nucleotides: TGTGCCTGGAGCGACGAGGGTGGCTACACCTTC. This gives the protein CAWSDEGGYTF.

The V gene is TRBV11-2, the J gene TRBJ2-1, with D perhaps TRBD2 (6 bases). This CDR3 has 12 residues. CDR1 and CDR2 from the germline V gene are SGHAT and FQNNGV. The V end was cut by 5 bases, the J end by 9 bases, with 11 bases between. CDR3 region: CASSTSLTEQFF. The DNA of the CDR3 is TGTGCCAGCAGCACTAGCTTGACTGAGCAGTTCTTC. Filled out from reference TRBV11-2 and TRBJ2-1, the complete variable domain reads EAGVAQSPRYKIIEKRQSVAFWCNPISGHATLYWYQQILGQGPKLLIQFQNNGVVDDSQLPKDRFSAERLKGVDSTLKIQPAKLEDSAVYLCASSTSLTEQFFGPGTRLTVL.

In its sample, this clone was seen once. This sequence joins TRBV5-1 and TRBJ2-5; D is perhaps TRBD2 (5 bases). CDR3 length: 15 residues. From germline, CDR1 is SGHRS and CDR2 YFSETQ. The ends were cut back, 4 bases at V and 3 bases at J, with 16 bases in the middle. The CDR3: CASSPGAGNEETQYF. CDR3 DNA: TGCGCCAGCAGCCCTGGCGCGGGTAACGAAGAGACCCAGTACTTC.

The rearrangement links TRBV14 to TRBJ1-1; 9 positions match TRBD1. The CDR3 has 14 residues. The trim removed 1 base at V and 10 bases at J, leaving 7 bases unmatched. Germline CDR1 SGHDN, CDR2 FVKESK. CDR3 nucleotide sequence: TGTGCCAGCAGCCAAGTCAACAGGGGGCTGGCAGCTTTCTTT. This encodes CASSQVNRGLAAFF. Variable domain in full (rest from reference TRBV14 and TRBJ1-1): EAGVTQFPSHSVIEKGQTVTLRCDPISGHDNLYWYRRVMGKEIKFLLHFVKESKQDESGMPNNRFLAERTGGTYSTLKVQPAELEDSGVYFCASSQVNRGLAAFFGQGTRLTVV.

The chain employs TRBV3-1 (or the pseudogene TRBV3-2) and TRBJ1-2; D remains ambiguous. Germline V gives CDR1 LGHDT, CDR2 YNNKEL (reference sequence). V lost 0 bases to trimming and J lost 4 bases, with 18 bases between them. CDR3 size: 17 residues. The CDR3 reads CASSQDRRGKNRYGYTF. CDR3 nucleotides: TGTGCCAGCAGCCAAGATCGCCGGGGAAAGAATCGCTATGGCTACACCTTC.

V and J are TRBV4-1 and TRBJ2-7; 9 bases are shared with TRBD1. The CDR3 loop spans 14 amino acids. Unmatched junction bases numbered 1, after V lost 4 bases and J lost 0 bases. Germline CDR1 reads MGHRA; CDR2 reads YSYEKL. This chain's CDR3 is CASSRDRASYEQYF. The CDR3 nucleotides are TGCGCCAGCAGCCGGGACAGGGCCTCCTACGAGCAGTACTTC.